The 18 T cell receptor beta chains presented below share a single source sample, sequenced in a study of blood T cell repertoires in COVID-19. The table came from immunoSEQ multiplex PCR; TCRdb's copy has only in-frame clones and leaves some out. The sample contains tens of thousands of clones, over 75% of which appear only once. Material: peripheral blood. The receptors were sampled from a man between 45 and 60 years old with acute or convalescent COVID-19.

The V gene is TRBV6-1, the J gene TRBJ2-3, with D uncertain. The CDR3 spans 13 residues. Deletions cut 1 base from V and 2 bases from J, with 4 bases between. Germline-derived CDR1 and CDR2 are MNHNS and SASEGT. The CDR3 sequence is CASSEVYTDTQYF. CDR3 DNA: TGTGCCAGCAGTGAAGTATACACAGATACGCAGTATTTT.

This clone was found once. V and J are TRBV19 and TRBJ2-3, with TRBD2 matching 12 bases. Per germline, CDR1 LNHDA and CDR2 SQIVND (reference sequence). V shed 5 bases and J 4 bases; nucleotides not matched to a gene: 1. The CDR3 length is 14 residues. In DNA form, the CDR3 reads TGTGCCAGTAGTTCTAGCGGGAGGGCAGATACGCAGTATTTT. This encodes CASSSSGRADTQYF.

J is TRBJ2-6 and V is TRBV19, with a possible D match to TRBD1 (5 bases). Trimming stripped 0 bases from V and 0 bases from J, with 9 bases between. The V gene's germline CDR1 is LNHDA and CDR2 SQIVND (reference sequence). This CDR3 region has 17 residues. CDR3 sequence (DNA): TGTGCCAGTAGTATAGACAGGGTAGGCTCTGGGGCCAACGTCCTGACTTTC. Its protein product is CASSIDRVGSGANVLTF.

The CDR3 DNA reads as TGCGCCAGCAGCCAACGGACTAGCGGGGCCTACAATGAGCAGTTCTTC. Its protein is CASSQRTSGAYNEQFF. This chain links TRBV4-1 with TRBJ2-1; TRBD2 aligns across 12 bases. This CDR3 comprises 16 residues. Trimming took 2 bases from V and 2 from J; bases not matched to a gene: 1. The germline V gene encodes CDR1 MGHRA and CDR2 YSYEKL.

J is TRBJ2-7 and V is TRBV25-1; maybe TRBD2 (5 bases). The CDR3 runs to 13 residues. V lost 8 bases and J 6 bases, leaving 17 bases between the germline ends. The germline gives CDR1 MGHDK, CDR2 SYGVNS. This chain's CDR3 is CASSRGGGLEQYF. Here the CDR3 DNA reads TGTGCCAGCTCCCGGGGTGGAGGTCTCGAGCAGTACTTC.

The chain joins TRBV29-1 to TRBJ2-1, with TRBD1 matching 10 bases. Trimming cost V 3 bases and J 2 bases; bases outside gene matches: 10. CDR1 SQVTM and CDR2 ANQGSEA come from the germline V gene. This CDR3 contains 17 residues. CDR3: CSVDPDRGFNAYNEQFF. The CDR3 nucleotides read TGCAGCGTTGACCCGGACAGGGGGTTTAACGCCTACAATGAGCAGTTCTTC.

The V and J genes are TRBV7-3 and TRBJ1-2; weak D call: TRBD1 (6 bases). Germline assignment: CDR1 SGHTA and CDR2 FQGTGA. Trimming took off 6 bases at V and 8 bases at J, with 25 bases between the two ends. This CDR3 spans 16 amino acids. The CDR3 region has the DNA TGTGCCAGCAGTGGGATCCAGGGGTCCAGAATAAGCGGCTACACCTTC. Translating it yields CASSGIQGSRISGYTF.

The rearrangement links TRBV4-1 to TRBJ1-5; 8 nucleotides agree with TRBD1. CDR1 and CDR2 from the germline V gene are MGHRA and YSYEKL. The CDR3 consists of 19 residues. V dropped 2 bases and J dropped 1; count of bases not matched to a gene: 13. The CDR3 region has the DNA TGCGCCAGCAGCCAACAAGATATGAGGACAGGGAGCAGCAATCAGCCCCAGCATTTT. Residues: CASSQQDMRTGSSNQPQHF.

The chain employs TRBV3-1 (or the pseudogene TRBV3-2) and TRBJ2-2, with D perhaps TRBD2 (6 bases). Between the trimmed V and J ends, which lost 7 bases and 2 bases, there was a span of 20 bases. Germline loops: CDR1 LGHDT, CDR2 YNNKEL (reference sequence). This CDR3 contains 17 residues. This chain's CDR3 is CASTLLAVGGNTGELFF. The CDR3 nucleotides are TGTGCCAGCACACTTCTGGCGGTCGGGGGAAACACCGGGGAGCTGTTTTTT.

This clone was observed a single time. The chain is built from TRBV9 and TRBJ2-2, with D unresolved. The CDR3 runs 14 residues. The V end was cut by 0 bases, the J end by 4 bases, with 7 bases between. CDR1 is SGDLS and CDR2 is YYNGEE in the germline V gene. CDR3 DNA: TGTGCCAGCAGCGTAGTTGGCACCACCGGGGAGCTGTTTTTT. Translation gives CASSVVGTTGELFF. Full variable domain (outside the CDR3, taken from reference TRBV9 and TRBJ2-2): DSGVTQTPKHLITATGQRVTLRCSPRSGDLSVYWYQQSLDQGLQFLIQYYNGEERAKGNILERFSAQQFPDLHSELNLSSLELGDSALYFCASSVVGTTGELFFGEGSRLTVL.

The chain is built from TRBV4-3 and TRBJ1-4; TRBD1 matches 8 bases. The junction had 14 bases not matched to a gene; V was cut back by 0 bases and J by 8 bases. The CDR3 contains 18 residues. Germline V lookup: CDR1 LGHNA, CDR2 YSLEER. CDR3 DNA: TGCGCCAGCAGCCAAGATCGGGTGCTGGGACAGGCGGGAGAAAAACTGTTTTTT. This gives the protein CASSQDRVLGQAGEKLFF.

The gene calls are TRBV10-3 and TRBJ2-2; D is perhaps TRBD2 (6 bases). The CDR3 extends over 16 amino acids. V was pared by 4 bases and J by 2 bases, with 14 bases between. The germline V gene encodes CDR1 ENHRY and CDR2 SYGVKD. DNA of the CDR3: TGTGCCATCAGTGGTTTAACTAGCACTAACACCGGGGAGCTGTTTTTT. This encodes CAISGLTSTNTGELFF.

The V and J genes are TRBV6-5 and TRBJ2-7; 8 nucleotides align to TRBD1. The ends lost 5 bases at V and 0 bases at J; junction bases unmatched: 6. This CDR3 spans 15 amino acids. Germline V gene lookup returns CDR1 MNHEY and CDR2 SVGAGI. The DNA for the CDR3 is TGTGCCAGCAGTATCCGGACAGGGAGCTCCTACGAGCAGTACTTC. Amino acids: CASSIRTGSSYEQYF.

The V and J genes are TRBV5-1 and TRBJ1-1; D unclear. There are 15 residues in the CDR3. Trimming stripped 4 bases from V and 4 bases from J, with 17 bases between. CDR1 is SGHRS, CDR2 YFSETQ, per germline. For the CDR3, the DNA is TGCGCCAGCAGCCCCCTCGGGGTTGCGGGCACTGAAGCTTTCTTT. This encodes CASSPLGVAGTEAFF.

Only one count was recorded for this clone. V is TRBV19 and J is TRBJ1-1; TRBD1 matches 8 bases. The CDR3 extends over 18 amino acids. V dropped 4 bases and J dropped 1; count of bases not matched to a gene: 14. Germline CDR1 reads LNHDA; CDR2 reads SQIVND (reference sequence). The CDR3 region has the DNA TGTGCCAGTAGTACACCGGGACAGGCCGCCCGTGGGAACACTGAAGCTTTCTTT. Encoded protein: CASSTPGQAARGNTEAFF.

The V and J genes are TRBV2 and TRBJ1-4; 9 positions agree with TRBD1. The junction had 13 bases not matched to a gene; V was cut back by 7 bases and J by 7 bases. The CDR3 has 16 residues. CDR1 is SNHLY and CDR2 is FYNNEI in the germline V gene. CDR3 sequence: CASIYLGTGRGEKLFF. CDR3 DNA sequence: TGTGCCAGCATCTACCTTGGGACAGGGAGGGGTGAAAAACTGTTTTTT.

V and J are TRBV18 and TRBJ2-7; TRBD1 matches 8 bases. The CDR3 runs to 17 residues. Trimming removed 2 bases from V and 6 bases from J; junction bases left unmatched: 15. Germline V CDR1 and CDR2: KGHSH, LQKENI. The CDR3 coding sequence is TGTGCCAGCTCACCAACCGGGGCAGGGGGCTTCTCTGGCGAGCAGTACTTC. Residues: CASSPTGAGGFSGEQYF.

V is TRBV29-1 and J is TRBJ2-7; 10 bases are a match to TRBD2. The CDR3 covers 12 residues. V lost 5 bases to trimming and J lost 6 bases; unmatched junction nucleotides: 4. CDR1 SQVTM and CDR2 ANQGSEA come from the germline V gene. The DNA of the CDR3 is TGCAGCGTTACGGGACTAGCGACCGAGCAGTACTTC. Protein: CSVTGLATEQYF.